The 8 T cell receptor beta chains listed next were all sequenced from one sample in a study of blood T cell repertoires in COVID-19. This table comes from immunoSEQ multiplex PCR, and its TCRdb copy is limited to in-frame clones, with some not included. The repertoire holds some 69,000 clones, 75% to 85% seen once, with about 20% in the top ten. Sequences were obtained from peripheral blood. These receptors all come from a woman aged 70-85 years with acute or convalescent COVID-19.

The J gene is TRBJ1-5, the V gene TRBV28; 10 bases match TRBD1. Germline CDR1 MDHEN, CDR2 SYDVKM. This CDR3 contains 16 residues. The J segment lost 4 bases and the V segment lost 6 bases, leaving 9 bases of the junction unmatched. CDR3 bases: TGTGCCAGCAGAATCCCGGGACAGGGGAGGAATCAGCCCCAGCATTTT. It yields the protein CASRIPGQGRNQPQHF.

The V and J genes are TRBV6-5 and TRBJ2-7; D is undetermined. Trimming shortened V by 6 bases and J by 0 bases, and 6 bases separated the two germline ends. Germline lookup yields CDR1 MNHEY and CDR2 SVGAGI. This CDR3 is 12 amino acids long. The DNA for the CDR3 is TGTGCCAGCAGAACGAGCTCCTACGAGCAGTACTTC. Its protein is CASRTSSYEQYF.

The chain uses TRBV5-1 and TRBJ1-2; D is unclear. This CDR3 spans 15 amino acids. Germline V gene lookup returns CDR1 SGHRS and CDR2 YFSETQ. Between the trimmed V and J ends, which lost 0 bases and 4 bases, there was a span of 13 bases. The CDR3 loop reads CASSLDTRGLYGYTF. As DNA, the CDR3 is TGCGCCAGCAGCTTGGATACTCGAGGCCTCTATGGCTACACCTTC. Together with reference TRBV5-1 and TRBJ1-2, the CDR3 gives the full variable domain: KAGVTQTPRYLIKTRGQQVTLSCSPISGHRSVSWYQQTPGQGLQFLFEYFSETQRNKGNFPGRFSGRQFSNSRSEMNVSTLELGDSALYLCASSLDTRGLYGYTFGSGTRLTVV.

This clone was picked up a small number of times. The J gene is TRBJ1-4, the V gene TRBV30, with D perhaps TRBD1 (5 bases). Germline CDR1 GTSNPN, CDR2 SVGIG (reference sequence). V was trimmed by 0 bases and J by 11 bases, leaving 7 bases between them. The CDR3 has 11 residues. The CDR3 is CAWSVKGKLFF. DNA for the CDR3: TGTGCCTGGAGTGTAAAGGGGAAACTGTTTTTT.

This clone appeared a few times. The chain is built from TRBV7-2 and TRBJ1-1; D unresolved. Germline CDR1 SGHTA, CDR2 FQGNSA. Between the trimmed V and J ends, which lost 1 base and 1 base, there was a span of 10 bases. The CDR3 extends over 15 amino acids. CDR3 bases: TGTGCCAGCAGCTTAGAATACTTTTCGAACACTGAAGCTTTCTTT. This codes for CASSLEYFSNTEAFF.

The V gene is TRBV5-1, the J gene TRBJ2-6, with 9 bases lining up with TRBD1. The CDR3 runs 17 residues. J lost 0 bases, V lost 4 bases, and 5 bases had no gene match. From germline, CDR1 is SGHRS and CDR2 YFSETQ. This chain's CDR3 is CASSGGQGFSGANVLTF. The CDR3 DNA follows: TGCGCCAGCAGCGGGGGACAGGGCTTCTCTGGGGCCAACGTCCTGACTTTC.

The V call is TRBV27, the J call TRBJ2-7; D may be TRBD2 (6 bases). This CDR3 is built from 14 residues. V lost 6 bases to trimming and J lost 7 bases, with 19 bases between them. In germline, CDR1 is MNHEY, CDR2 SMNVEV (reference sequence). As DNA, the CDR3 is TGTGCCAGCAGCCGCGGGACTGACCTTCGGGAGCAGTACTTC. Encoded protein: CASSRGTDLREQYF.

CDR3 coding DNA: TGTGCCAGCAGTTCTCTGGGGGGAGTGGGCACAGATACGCAGTATTTT. This sequence encodes CASSSLGGVGTDTQYF. The chain couples TRBV28 to TRBJ2-3, with a tentative D call TRBD2 (6 bases). CDR3 length: 16 amino acids. From germline, CDR1 is MDHEN and CDR2 SYDVKM. Trimming stripped 4 bases from V and 1 base from J, with 15 bases between.